This TCR beta chain stems from a study of blood T cell repertoires in COVID-19. Across the study: The United States, Italy and Spain were the sources of the acute and convalescent COVID-19 samples.

Using immunoSEQ multiplex PCR, the repertoire was profiled, and TCRdb retains in-frame clones only, with some absent. The sample has about 240,000 clones, around 85% seen once. CDR1 is SGHAT and CDR2 is FQNNGV in the germline V gene. This CDR3 is built from 17 residues. V lost 8 bases and J lost 2, with 25 bases in between. This sequence was found in a woman older than 75 with acute or convalescent COVID-19. The V call is TRBV11-2, the J call TRBJ2-7, with D possibly TRBD2 on 7 matching bases. The sequenced sample was peripheral blood. The CDR3 here is CASAGGPEVWSTYEQYF. The CDR3, as DNA: TGTGCCAGCGCCGGGGGGCCCGAGGTTTGGAGCACCTACGAGCAGTACTTC.